This T cell receptor beta chain was recorded in a study of cytomegalovirus exposure and HLA in healthy donors. This CDR3 comprises 15 residues. The germline gives CDR1 SGHAT, CDR2 FQNNGV. The ends lost 4 bases at V and 5 bases at J; junction bases unmatched: 7. General observations from the study: Researchers had no immune exposure information except CMV serostatus available. According to a later analysis, donors in an Asian-associated ancestry cluster reportedly had fewer N-insertions than the roughly 670-donor mean.

This PCR relied on a set of 60 Vbeta primers and 13 Jbeta primers. Profiling relied on immunoSEQ multiplex PCR, and the TCRdb table lists in-frame clones only, not all of them. This table holds about 67,000 clones, 75% to 90% found once. This clone was detected once. What it binds is not known. The rearrangement uses TRBV11-2 and TRBJ2-5, with 10 bases fitting TRBD1. The TCR sequence derives from a young woman in good health and CMV-seropositive. Specimen: PBMCs. The CDR3 nucleotides read TGTGCCAGCAGCTCCCAAAGGACAGGGGGGGAGACCCAGTACTTC. Its protein product is CASSSQRTGGETQYF.